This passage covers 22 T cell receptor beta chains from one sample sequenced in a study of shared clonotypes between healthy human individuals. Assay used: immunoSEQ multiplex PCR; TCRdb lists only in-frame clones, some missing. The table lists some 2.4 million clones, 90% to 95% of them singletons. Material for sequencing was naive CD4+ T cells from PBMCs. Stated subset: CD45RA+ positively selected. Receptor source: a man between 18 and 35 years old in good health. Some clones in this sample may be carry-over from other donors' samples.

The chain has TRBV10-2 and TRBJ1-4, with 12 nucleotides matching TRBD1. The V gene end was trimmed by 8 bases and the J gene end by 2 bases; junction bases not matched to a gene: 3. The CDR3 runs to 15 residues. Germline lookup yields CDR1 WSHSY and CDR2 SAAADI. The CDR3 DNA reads TGCGCCAGCCGGGACAGGGGGCTTACTAATGAAAAACTGTTTTTT. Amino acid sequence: CASRDRGLTNEKLFF.

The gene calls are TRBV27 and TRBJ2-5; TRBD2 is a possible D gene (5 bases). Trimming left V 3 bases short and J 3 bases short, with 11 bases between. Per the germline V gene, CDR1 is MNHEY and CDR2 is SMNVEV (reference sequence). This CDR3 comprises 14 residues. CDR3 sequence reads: CASSFVDGEETQYF. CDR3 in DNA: TGTGCCAGCAGTTTCGTGGACGGGGAAGAGACCCAGTACTTC.

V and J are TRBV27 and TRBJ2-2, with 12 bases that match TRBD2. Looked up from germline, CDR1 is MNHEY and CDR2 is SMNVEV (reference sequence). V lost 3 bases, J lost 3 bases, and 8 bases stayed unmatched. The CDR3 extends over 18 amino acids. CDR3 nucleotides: TGTGCCAGCAGTTTCCTGGGTCTAGCGGGAGGGTACACCGGGGAGCTGTTTTTT. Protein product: CASSFLGLAGGYTGELFF.

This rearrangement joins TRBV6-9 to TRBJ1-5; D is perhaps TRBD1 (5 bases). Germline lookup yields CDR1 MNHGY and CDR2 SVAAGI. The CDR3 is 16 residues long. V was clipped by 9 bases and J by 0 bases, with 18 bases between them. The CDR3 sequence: CASHKARVISNQPQHF. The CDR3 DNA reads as TGTGCCAGTCACAAGGCCAGGGTAATTAGCAATCAGCCCCAGCATTTT.

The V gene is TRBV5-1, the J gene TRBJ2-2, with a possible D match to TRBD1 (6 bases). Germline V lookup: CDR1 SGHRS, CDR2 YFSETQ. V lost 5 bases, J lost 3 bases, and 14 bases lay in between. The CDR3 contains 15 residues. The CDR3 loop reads CASSTVTGYTGELFF. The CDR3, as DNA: TGCGCCAGCAGTACCGTGACAGGTTACACCGGGGAGCTGTTTTTT.

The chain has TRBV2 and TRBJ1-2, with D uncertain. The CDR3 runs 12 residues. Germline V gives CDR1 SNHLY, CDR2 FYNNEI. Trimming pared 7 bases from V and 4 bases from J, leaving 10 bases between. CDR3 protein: CASTLGSYGYTF. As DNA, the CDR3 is TGTGCCAGCACTCTCGGCAGCTATGGCTACACCTTC.

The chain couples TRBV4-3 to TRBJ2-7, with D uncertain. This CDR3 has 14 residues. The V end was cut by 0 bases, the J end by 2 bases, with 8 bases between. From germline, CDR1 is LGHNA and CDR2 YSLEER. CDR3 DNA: TGCGCCAGCAGCCAAGACACCGCCACCTACGAGCAGTACTTC. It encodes CASSQDTATYEQYF.

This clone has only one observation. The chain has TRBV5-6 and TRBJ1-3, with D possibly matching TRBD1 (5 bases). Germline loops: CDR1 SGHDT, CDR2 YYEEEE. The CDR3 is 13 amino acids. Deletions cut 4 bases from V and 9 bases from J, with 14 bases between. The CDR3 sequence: CASSPGTSGTIYF. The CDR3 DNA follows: TGTGCCAGCAGCCCCGGGACCTCGGGCACCATATATTTT. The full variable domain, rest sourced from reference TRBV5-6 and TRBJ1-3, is DAGVTQSPTHLIKTRGQQVTLRCSPKSGHDTVSWYQQALGQGPQFIFQYYEEEERQRGNFPDRFSGHQFPNYSSELNVNALLLGDSALYLCASSPGTSGTIYFGEGSWLTVV.

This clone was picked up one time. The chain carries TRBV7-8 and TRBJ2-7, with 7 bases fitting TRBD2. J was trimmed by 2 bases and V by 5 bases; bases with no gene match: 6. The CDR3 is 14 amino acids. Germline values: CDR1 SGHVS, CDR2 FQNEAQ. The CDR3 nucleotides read TGTGCCAGCAGCGTCGGGACTACCACCTACGAGCAGTACTTC. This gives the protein CASSVGTTTYEQYF.

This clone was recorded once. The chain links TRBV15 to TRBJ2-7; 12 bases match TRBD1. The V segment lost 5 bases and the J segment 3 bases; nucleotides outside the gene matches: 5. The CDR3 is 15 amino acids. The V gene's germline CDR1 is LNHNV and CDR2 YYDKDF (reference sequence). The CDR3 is CATSEGQGALYEQYF. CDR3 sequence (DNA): TGTGCCACCAGCGAGGGACAGGGGGCACTCTACGAGCAGTACTTC.

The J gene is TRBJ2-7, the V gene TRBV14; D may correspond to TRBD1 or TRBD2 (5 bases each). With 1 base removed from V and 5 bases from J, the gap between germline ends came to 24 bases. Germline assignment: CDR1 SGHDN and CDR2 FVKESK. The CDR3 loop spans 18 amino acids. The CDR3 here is CASSQARVKRPRGDEQYF. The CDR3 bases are TGTGCCAGCAGCCAAGCTCGGGTCAAGCGGCCTAGGGGCGACGAGCAGTACTTC.

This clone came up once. CDR3 coding DNA: TGTGCCAGCAGTTTGGGACAGCCAACTAACTATGGCTACACCTTC. The encoded protein is CASSLGQPTNYGYTF. This sequence joins TRBV28 and TRBJ1-2; 7 positions match TRBD1. The J segment lost 0 bases and the V segment lost 3 bases, leaving 4 bases of the junction unmatched. The CDR3 has 15 amino acids. CDR1 and CDR2 from the germline V gene are MDHEN and SYDVKM.

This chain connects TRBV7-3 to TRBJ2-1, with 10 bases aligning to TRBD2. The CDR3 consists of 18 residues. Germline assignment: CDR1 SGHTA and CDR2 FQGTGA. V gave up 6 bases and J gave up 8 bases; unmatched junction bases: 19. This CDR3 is CASRLPHGLAGELDEQFF. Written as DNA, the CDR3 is TGTGCCAGCAGATTACCCCATGGGCTAGCGGGAGAATTGGATGAGCAGTTCTTC. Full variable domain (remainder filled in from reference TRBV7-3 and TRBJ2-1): GAGVSQTPSNKVTEKGKYVELRCDPISGHTALYWYRQSLGQGPEFLIYFQGTGAADDSGLPNDRFFAVRPEGSVSTLKIQRTERGDSAVYLCASRLPHGLAGELDEQFFGPGTRLTVL.

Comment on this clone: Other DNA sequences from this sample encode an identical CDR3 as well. The CDR3 sequence: CASSLVVGSYEQYF. As DNA, the CDR3 is TGCGCCAGCAGCTTGGTCGTCGGCTCCTACGAGCAGTACTTC. The chain combines TRBV5-1 with TRBJ2-7; D gene uncertain. The V gene lost 0 bases and the J gene lost 0 bases, with 7 bases spanning the gap. This CDR3 spans 14 amino acids. Per germline, CDR1 SGHRS and CDR2 YFSETQ. Full variable domain (remainder filled in from reference TRBV5-1 and TRBJ2-7): KAGVTQTPRYLIKTRGQQVTLSCSPISGHRSVSWYQQTPGQGLQFLFEYFSETQRNKGNFPGRFSGRQFSNSRSEMNVSTLELGDSALYLCASSLVVGSYEQYFGPGTRLTVT.

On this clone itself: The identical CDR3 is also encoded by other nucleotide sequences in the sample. CDR3 sequence reads: CASSAGGAYNEQFF. For the CDR3, the DNA is TGTGCCAGCAGCGCCGGTGGGGCCTACAATGAGCAGTTCTTC. The J gene is TRBJ2-1, the V gene TRBV9; D gene uncertain. This CDR3 contains 14 residues. The V gene lost 3 bases and the J gene lost 2 bases, with 9 bases spanning the gap. Germline V CDR1 and CDR2: SGDLS, YYNGEE.

The CDR3 is CAITPIEGQLGFF. CDR3 nucleotide sequence: TGTGCCATTACGCCTATTGAGGGGCAATTGGGGTTCTTC. V gene TRBV10-3 combines with J gene TRBJ2-1; the D gene could be TRBD1 or TRBD2 (5 bases each). V was cut by 9 bases and J by 15 bases, with 24 bases left in between. The CDR3 covers 13 residues. The germline V gene has CDR1 ENHRY and CDR2 SYGVKD.

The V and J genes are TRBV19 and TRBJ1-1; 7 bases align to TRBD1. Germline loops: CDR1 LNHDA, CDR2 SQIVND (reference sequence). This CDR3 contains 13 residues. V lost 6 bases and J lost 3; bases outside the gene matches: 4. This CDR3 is CASRITGDTEAFF. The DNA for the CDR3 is TGTGCCAGTAGGATCACAGGGGACACTGAAGCTTTCTTT.

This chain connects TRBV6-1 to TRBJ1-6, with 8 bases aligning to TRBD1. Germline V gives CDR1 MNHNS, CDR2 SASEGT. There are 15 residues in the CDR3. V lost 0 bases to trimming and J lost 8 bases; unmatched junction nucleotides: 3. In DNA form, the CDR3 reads TGTGCCAGCAGTGAAGCCCGGACAGGGTATTCACCCCTCCACTTT. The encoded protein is CASSEARTGYSPLHF.

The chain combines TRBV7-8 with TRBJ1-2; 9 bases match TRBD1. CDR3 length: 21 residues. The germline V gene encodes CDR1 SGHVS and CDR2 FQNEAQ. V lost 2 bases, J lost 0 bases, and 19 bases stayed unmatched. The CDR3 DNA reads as TGTGCCAGCAGCTTAATGAGGGTCTCACTTCGGGACAGGGAATCTAACTATGGCTACACCTTC. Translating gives CASSLMRVSLRDRESNYGYTF.

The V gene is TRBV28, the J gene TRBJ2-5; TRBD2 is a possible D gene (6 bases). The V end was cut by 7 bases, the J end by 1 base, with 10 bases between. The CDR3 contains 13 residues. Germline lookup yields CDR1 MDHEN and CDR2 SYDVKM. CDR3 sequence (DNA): TGTGCCAGCACCCGCGGGACCCAAGAGACCCAGTACTTC. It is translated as CASTRGTQETQYF.

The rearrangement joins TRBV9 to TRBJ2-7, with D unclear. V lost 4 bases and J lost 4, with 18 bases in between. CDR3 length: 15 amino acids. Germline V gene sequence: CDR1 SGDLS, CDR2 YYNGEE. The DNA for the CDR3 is TGTGCCAGCAGCAAAGAAAGGGCTTCTTTTTACGAGCAGTACTTC. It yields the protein CASSKERASFYEQYF.

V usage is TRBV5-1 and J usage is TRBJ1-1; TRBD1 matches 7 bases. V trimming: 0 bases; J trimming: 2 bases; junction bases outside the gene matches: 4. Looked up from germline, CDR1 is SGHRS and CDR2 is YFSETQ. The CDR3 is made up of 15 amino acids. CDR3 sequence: CASSLEGTANTEAFF. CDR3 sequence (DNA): TGCGCCAGCAGCTTGGAGGGGACAGCCAACACTGAAGCTTTCTTT.